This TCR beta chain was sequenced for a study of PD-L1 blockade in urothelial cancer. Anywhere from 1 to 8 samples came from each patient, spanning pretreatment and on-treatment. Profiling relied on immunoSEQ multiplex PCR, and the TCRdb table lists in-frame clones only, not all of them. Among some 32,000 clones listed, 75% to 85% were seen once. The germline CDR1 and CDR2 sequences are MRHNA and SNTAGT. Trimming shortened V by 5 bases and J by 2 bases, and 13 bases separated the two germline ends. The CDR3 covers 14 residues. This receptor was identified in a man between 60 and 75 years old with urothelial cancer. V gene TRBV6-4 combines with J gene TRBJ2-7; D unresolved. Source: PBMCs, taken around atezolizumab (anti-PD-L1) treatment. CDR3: CASSSETPAYEQYF. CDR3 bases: TGTGCCAGCAGTAGCGAGACTCCCGCCTACGAGCAGTACTTC.